What follows are 20 T cell receptor beta chains derived from one specimen sequenced in a study of T-cell reconstitution after alpha-beta-depleted transplantation in children. Unique molecular identifiers were used in preparing the TCRbeta library. TCRdb called the PCR reads again in MiXCR, with one record for every CDR3 protein. The sample records about 110,000 distinct CDR3 sequences, around 6.4% being singletons. The material was PBMCs, mostly from graft donor cells, obtained 360 days after TCRalphabeta/CD19-depleted stem cell transplant. The receptors derive from a male patient between 2 and 10 years old who had a stem cell transplant for acute lymphoblastic leukemia, so the T cells may come from the graft donor.

This clonotype has ten or more counts. This rearrangement joins TRBV29-1 to TRBJ2-2, with D uncertain. Trimming removed 7 bases at V and 0 bases at J, with 9 bases between. The CDR3 is 13 residues long. Germline V CDR1 and CDR2: SQVTM, ANQGSEA. CDR3 amino acids: CSAAPANTGELFF. Written as DNA, the CDR3 is TGCAGCGCGGCCCCCGCGAACACCGGGGAGCTGTTTTTT.

Many counts were recorded for this clonotype. The CDR3 here is CASSPPGQGAYEQYF. CDR3 nucleotide sequence: TGTGCCAGCAGCCCCCCCGGACAGGGGGCCTACGAGCAGTACTTC. The chain uses TRBV7-9 and TRBJ2-7; 10 bases map to TRBD1. In germline, CDR1 is SEHNR, CDR2 FQNEAQ (reference sequence). The CDR3 covers 15 residues. V lost 5 bases and J lost 2; bases outside the gene matches: 6.

This clonotype was seen a handful of times. The rearrangement links TRBV7-9 to TRBJ1-2; D gene unclear. Trimming took off 8 bases at V and 7 bases at J, with 17 bases between the two ends. Looked up from germline, CDR1 is SEHNR and CDR2 is FQNEAQ (reference sequence). CDR3 length: 13 amino acids. This CDR3 reads CASPDRKMGGYTF. CDR3 in DNA: TGTGCCAGCCCAGACCGAAAGATGGGTGGCTACACCTTC.

This clonotype was counted between two and nine times. The genes are TRBV4-3 and TRBJ2-3, with 10 positions matching TRBD1. Unmatched junction bases numbered 4, after V lost 1 base and J lost 6 bases. From germline, CDR1 is LGHNA and CDR2 YSLEER. This CDR3 comprises 15 residues. The CDR3 loop is CASSQADRGADTQYF. In DNA, the CDR3 is TGCGCCAGCAGCCAAGCGGACAGGGGGGCGGATACGCAGTATTTT.

This clonotype was counted ten times or more. The chain employs TRBV29-1 and TRBJ1-4, with 8 nucleotides matching TRBD1. The junction had 12 bases not matched to a gene; V was cut back by 6 bases and J by 0 bases. The CDR3 totals 17 residues. Germline CDR1 and CDR2: SQVTM and ANQGSEA. CDR3 region: CSVGGQGGAATNEKLFF. CDR3 coding DNA: TGCAGCGTGGGTGGACAGGGAGGGGCCGCAACTAATGAAAAACTGTTTTTT.

The table lists this clonotype with a few counts. This chain joins TRBV24-1 and TRBJ2-2; D remains unclear. The CDR3 spans 13 residues. V lost 0 bases to trimming and J lost 7 bases, with 5 bases between them. CDR1 and CDR2 (germline): KGHDR, SFDVKD. CDR3 nucleotide sequence: TGTGCCACCAGTGATTTGAAAATCGGGGAGCTGTTTTTT. Its protein product is CATSDLKIGELFF.

In this sample, this clonotype turned up many times. V gene TRBV29-1 combines with J gene TRBJ2-7; either TRBD1 or TRBD2 may fit D (7 bases each). Germline values: CDR1 SQVTM, CDR2 ANQGSEA. The CDR3 runs to 12 residues. V lost 5 bases to trimming and J lost 4 bases, with 12 bases between them. CDR3 residues: CSVRGREYEQYF. The CDR3 region has the DNA TGCAGCGTTAGGGGGCGGGAGTACGAGCAGTACTTC.

The J gene is TRBJ2-3, the V gene TRBV5-1, with 9 nucleotides matching TRBD2. This CDR3 is built from 19 residues. Germline V gives CDR1 SGHRS, CDR2 YFSETQ. With 3 bases clipped from V and 4 bases from J, the junction kept 18 bases outside the gene matches. In DNA, the CDR3 is TGCGCCAGCAGCTCCCAGGGGATTCCGGGACTAGCAATGGCAGATACGCAGTATTTT. It translates to CASSSQGIPGLAMADTQYF. The whole variable domain, remainder taken from reference TRBV5-1 and TRBJ2-3, is KAGVTQTPRYLIKTRGQQVTLSCSPISGHRSVSWYQQTPGQGLQFLFEYFSETQRNKGNFPGRFSGRQFSNSRSEMNVSTLELGDSALYLCASSSQGIPGLAMADTQYFGPGTRLTVL.

This clonotype has more than one count but fewer than ten. This chain connects TRBV5-1 to TRBJ1-2; the D gene is possibly TRBD1 (6 bases). Trimming cost V 4 bases and J 3 bases, with 13 bases left between them. CDR1 is SGHRS, CDR2 YFSETQ, per germline. There are 14 residues in the CDR3. The CDR3 DNA sequence: TGCGCCAGCAGCCCACAGGGATATGACTATGGCTACACCTTC. Amino acid sequence: CASSPQGYDYGYTF.

This clonotype was found many times. The V and J genes are TRBV7-2 and TRBJ2-3; TRBD2 is a possible D gene (6 bases). The V and J ends lost 6 bases and 0 bases respectively, with 16 bases between them. From germline, CDR1 is SGHTA and CDR2 FQGNSA. CDR3 length: 16 residues. The CDR3: CASSKYRDSSTDTQYF. CDR3 sequence (DNA): TGTGCCAGCAGTAAATACCGGGACTCTAGCACAGATACGCAGTATTTT. Full variable domain (rest looked up from reference TRBV7-2 and TRBJ2-3): GAGVSQSPSNKVTEKGKDVELRCDPISGHTALYWYRQSLGQGLEFLIYFQGNSAPDKSGLPSDRFSAERTGGSVSTLTIQRTQQEDSAVYLCASSKYRDSSTDTQYFGPGTRLTVL.

The chain joins TRBV6-5 to TRBJ1-2; D not certain. CDR1 and CDR2 (germline): MNHEY, SVGAGI. This CDR3 region has 12 residues. V was shortened by 8 bases and J by 4 bases, with 11 bases between the two germline ends. CDR3 DNA: TGTGCCAGCTCCGACAACCTCTATGGCTACACCTTC. This gives the protein CASSDNLYGYTF.

This clonotype was observed at least ten times. The chain carries TRBV3-1 and TRBJ2-7, with D maybe TRBD2 (5 bases). Germline CDR1 LGHDT, CDR2 YNNKEL (reference sequence). Trimming cost V 1 base and J 6 bases, with 13 bases left between them. This CDR3 is 14 amino acids long. The CDR3 sequence is CASSQGTSSGEQYF. The CDR3 nucleotides read TGTGCCAGCAGCCAAGGCACTAGTTCGGGCGAGCAGTACTTC.

This clonotype appeared many times. The chain is built from TRBV12-3 or TRBV12-4 and TRBJ2-1; D unresolved. V lost 5 bases and J 4 bases, leaving 12 bases between the germline ends. The CDR3 spans 14 residues. CDR3 in DNA: TGTGCCAGCAGTCCCCTTAGACTGTACAATGAGCAGTTCTTC. Its translation: CASSPLRLYNEQFF.

This clonotype was observed at least ten times. The rearrangement joins TRBV5-6 to TRBJ2-3; 9 bases match TRBD2. CDR1 is SGHDT and CDR2 is YYEEEE in the germline V gene. This CDR3 region has 17 residues. Trimming at V came to 1 base and at J to 7 bases, leaving 13 bases not matched to a gene. The CDR3 region is CASSLRMLAGVSNTQYF. The CDR3 DNA reads TGTGCCAGCAGCTTGAGAATGTTAGCGGGAGTTTCAAATACGCAGTATTTT.

This clonotype has at least ten counts. CDR3 amino acids: CASSVELQGNEQFF. For the CDR3, the DNA is TGTGCCAGCAGCGTAGAGTTACAGGGTAATGAGCAGTTCTTC. This chain links TRBV9 with TRBJ2-1; D possibly corresponds to TRBD1 (6 bases). There are 14 residues in the CDR3. Germline CDR1 reads SGDLS; CDR2 reads YYNGEE. The ends were cut back, 0 bases at V and 7 bases at J, with 11 bases in the middle.

The chain carries TRBV11-2 and TRBJ2-7; 8 bases are shared with TRBD1. V dropped 1 base and J dropped 2; count of bases not matched to a gene: 10. Germline V gene sequence: CDR1 SGHAT, CDR2 FQNNGV. This CDR3 is 17 amino acids long. The CDR3 DNA is TGTGCCAGCAGCTTAGTCCCAGGGCAGGGGGCCACCTACGAGCAGTACTTC. Translated, it gives CASSLVPGQGATYEQYF.

This chain connects TRBV7-9 to TRBJ1-5; D remains unclear. The length of the CDR3 is 12 residues. Trimming shortened V by 9 bases and J by 4 bases, and 10 bases separated the two germline ends. The germline V gene encodes CDR1 SEHNR and CDR2 FQNEAQ (reference sequence). CDR3 amino acids: CARRTSNQPQHF. The CDR3 DNA reads TGTGCCAGGCGGACGAGTAATCAGCCCCAGCATTTT.

This clonotype was counted at least ten times. J is TRBJ2-1 and V is TRBV12-3 or TRBV12-4, with 8 bases lining up with TRBD1. Germline trimming cut 5 bases from V and 2 bases from J; bases unmatched to any gene: 5. The CDR3 spans 15 residues. CDR3 in DNA: TGTGCCAGCAGTCCTGGACAGGGCCCCTACAATGAGCAGTTCTTC. It translates to CASSPGQGPYNEQFF.

This clonotype was observed at least ten times. The chain recombines TRBV9 with TRBJ2-7; D not certain. Trimming stripped 0 bases from V and 5 bases from J, with 12 bases between. CDR1 is SGDLS and CDR2 is YYNGEE in the germline V gene. CDR3 size: 14 residues. The CDR3 bases are TGTGCCAGCAGCGTAGCCATCTCCAATGACGAGCAGTACTTC. Translated: CASSVAISNDEQYF.

A remark on this clonotype: It may be a read error: a sequence one base away is much more abundant. V usage is TRBV27 and J usage is TRBJ2-5; D gene unclear. Germline V gene data show CDR1 as MNHEY and CDR2 as SMNVEV (reference sequence). This CDR3 contains 15 residues. This CDR3 reads CSSSVTWGTQETQYF. The CDR3 nucleotides read TGTTCCAGCAGTGTCACCTGGGGAACACAAGAGACCCAGTACTTC.